Only one count was recorded for the clone carrying this T cell receptor beta chain. The CDR3 is 15 amino acids. CDR1 is SGDLS, CDR2 YYNGEE, per germline. With V trimmed by 3 bases and J by 2 bases, 7 bases remained unmatched. The entry originates in a study of blood T cell repertoires in COVID-19. Produced via immunoSEQ multiplex PCR; TCRdb's table is partial and in-frame only. The profile shows roughly 80,000 clones, roughly 84% of them singletons. The chain uses TRBV9 and TRBJ2-5, with 7 nucleotides matching TRBD1. Specimen: peripheral blood. This TCR derives from a man aged 50 to 59 with acute or convalescent COVID-19. The chain's CDR3 is CASSGGGQLQETQYF. The CDR3 DNA is TGTGCCAGCAGCGGAGGGGGACAGCTACAAGAGACCCAGTACTTC.